The 10 T cell receptor beta chains below come from one sample, sequenced in a study of cytomegalovirus exposure and HLA in healthy donors. Primers for the PCR totalled 60 Vbeta and 13 Jbeta. The data were produced by immunoSEQ multiplex PCR, yet TCRdb's version contains in-frame clones alone and is incomplete. The table counts some 130,000 clones; roughly 2% lies in the top ten. Sequences were obtained from PBMCs. Receptors were obtained from a woman aged 60-75 years in good health and CMV-seronegative.

The rearrangement links TRBV2 to TRBJ1-2; maybe TRBD1 (5 bases). Trimming cost V 5 bases and J 5 bases, with 9 bases left between them. CDR1 and CDR2 from the germline V gene are SNHLY and FYNNEI. The CDR3 loop spans 12 amino acids. The CDR3 nucleotides are TGTGCCAGCAGTAAACAGGAATATGGCTACACCTTC. Translation: CASSKQEYGYTF.

This chain links TRBV29-1 with TRBJ2-6; the D gene is possibly TRBD2 (6 bases). The germline gives CDR1 SQVTM, CDR2 ANQGSEA. The CDR3 is made up of 16 amino acids. The V and J ends lost 1 base and 0 bases respectively, with 10 bases between them. CDR3 loop: CSVEGGGDSGANVLTF. CDR3 sequence (DNA): TGCAGCGTTGAAGGAGGAGGGGACTCTGGGGCCAACGTCCTGACTTTC.

This chain joins TRBV5-1 and TRBJ1-2; 10 bases are a match to TRBD1. Germline CDR1 SGHRS, CDR2 YFSETQ. Losses at the gene ends were 4 bases for V and 7 bases for J; bases not matched to a gene: 7. The CDR3 loop spans 14 amino acids. CDR3 region: CASSTGTGELGYTF. The CDR3 DNA reads TGCGCCAGCAGCACCGGGACAGGGGAGCTTGGCTACACCTTC.

The chain combines TRBV28 with TRBJ2-3, with 7 bases that match TRBD1. With V trimmed by 4 bases and J by 0 bases, 7 bases remained unmatched. Germline lookup yields CDR1 MDHEN and CDR2 SYDVKM. The CDR3 is made up of 16 amino acids. The CDR3 DNA reads as TGTGCCAGCAGTTCCCCACAGGGGCTGAGCACAGATACGCAGTATTTT. It encodes CASSSPQGLSTDTQYF.

The chain couples TRBV2 to TRBJ1-2; 7 nucleotides agree with TRBD1. Germline V gene lookup returns CDR1 SNHLY and CDR2 FYNNEI. The CDR3 length is 13 residues. Trimming removed 7 bases from V and 6 bases from J; junction bases left unmatched: 8. In DNA, the CDR3 is TGTGCCAGCACCCAGGACAGGTCCGATGGCTACACCTTC. This codes for CASTQDRSDGYTF.

CDR3 DNA sequence: TGTGCCAGCAGCATACAGGGGGCCCTCTCTGGAAACACCATATATTTT. Translated: CASSIQGALSGNTIYF. The V call is TRBV5-4, the J call TRBJ1-3; 9 bases fit TRBD1. CDR1 and CDR2 from the germline V gene are SGHNT and YYREEE (reference sequence). J was trimmed by 0 bases and V by 4 bases; bases with no gene match: 5. The CDR3 loop spans 16 amino acids.

On this clone itself: At the DNA level, this CDR3 is encoded by other sequences in the same sample as well. J is TRBJ1-5 and V is TRBV28; D is unresolved. This CDR3 region has 17 residues. Germline-derived CDR1 and CDR2 are MDHEN and SYDVKM. V was trimmed by 3 bases and J by 3 bases, leaving 18 bases between them. Here the CDR3 DNA reads TGTGCCAGCAGTTTGGTCTCTATCGGTAAGCCCAATCAGCCCCAGCATTTT. It is translated as CASSLVSIGKPNQPQHF.

The gene calls are TRBV11-2 and TRBJ1-1, with a tentative D call TRBD1 (6 bases). This CDR3 is 14 amino acids long. V was trimmed by 5 bases and J by 1 base, leaving 11 bases between them. CDR1 is SGHAT and CDR2 is FQNNGV in the germline V gene. CDR3 in amino acids: CASSQQQGNTEAFF. Here the CDR3 DNA reads TGTGCCAGCAGCCAGCAACAGGGGAACACTGAAGCTTTCTTT.

This chain uses TRBV29-1 with TRBJ1-1; D call uncertain. Germline V lookup: CDR1 SQVTM, CDR2 ANQGSEA. The CDR3 loop spans 15 amino acids. The V gene lost 0 bases and the J gene lost 2 bases, with 13 bases spanning the gap. CDR3 residues: CSVEDLRQVNTEAFF. Here the CDR3 DNA reads TGCAGCGTTGAAGATCTCAGGCAGGTCAACACTGAAGCTTTCTTT.

The chain uses TRBV7-9 and TRBJ2-5; 9 nucleotides agree with TRBD1. Germline CDR1 is SEHNR and CDR2 is FQNEAQ (reference sequence). The trim removed 4 bases at V and 1 base at J, leaving 1 base unmatched. This CDR3 comprises 14 residues. This chain's CDR3 is CASSWDRAQETQYF. CDR3 in DNA: TGTGCCAGCAGCTGGGACAGGGCCCAAGAGACCCAGTACTTC.